The 15 T cell receptor beta chains given below trace back to one sample, sequenced in a study of shared T cell receptors in the human thymus. The repertoire was sequenced with immunoSEQ multiplex PCR; TCRdb's copy has only in-frame clones and lacks some. There are around 730,000 clones in the sample; 70% to 90% occur only once, and more than 0.01% lies in the top ten. Separately, the same data were catalogued under a study of human thymus T cells.

The sequenced sample consisted of thymocytes. The receptors stem from a girl under three years old with a congenital heart defect.

This chain joins TRBV2 and TRBJ2-3, with D possibly matching TRBD1 (6 bases). CDR3 length: 14 amino acids. The germline V gene has CDR1 SNHLY and CDR2 FYNNEI. The ends were cut back, 5 bases at V and 1 base at J, with 10 bases in the middle. CDR3 in amino acids: CASSFWTGTDTQYF. The CDR3 DNA follows: TGTGCCAGCAGTTTCTGGACAGGCACAGATACGCAGTATTTT. Looking up the rest from reference TRBV2 and TRBJ2-3 gives the full variable domain: EPEVTQTPSHQVTQMGQEVILRCVPISNHLYFYWYRQILGQKVEFLVSFYNNEISEKSEIFDDQFSVERPDGSNFTLKIRSTKLEDSAMYFCASSFWTGTDTQYFGPGTRLTVL.

The chain has TRBV10-3 and TRBJ1-5, with TRBD1 matching 9 bases. This CDR3 has 15 residues. Germline V gives CDR1 ENHRY, CDR2 SYGVKD. After removal of 6 bases from V and 4 bases from J, the junction contained 7 bases not matched to a gene. The CDR3 bases are TGTGCCATCAGCGGGACAGGGCAGCTAAATCAGCCCCAGCATTTT. This sequence encodes CAISGTGQLNQPQHF.

J is TRBJ1-2 and V is TRBV12-5; no definite D call. CDR3 length: 16 amino acids. Germline CDR1 is LGHNT and CDR2 is FRNRAP. V lost 0 bases to trimming and J lost 0 bases, with 11 bases between them. This CDR3 is CASGLVCSGANYGYTF. CDR3 coding DNA: TGTGCTAGTGGTTTGGTATGCAGCGGAGCTAACTATGGCTACACCTTC.

The CDR3 region is CASSYGGRAGNTIYF. CDR3 in DNA: TGTGCCAGCAGTTACGGGGGGAGAGCTGGAAACACCATATATTTT. The chain couples TRBV6-5 to TRBJ1-3, with D possibly TRBD1 on 5 matching bases. Germline V gene sequence: CDR1 MNHEY, CDR2 SVGAGI. V was shortened by 2 bases and J by 2 bases, with 10 bases between the two germline ends. The CDR3 is made up of 15 amino acids.

The CDR3 DNA reads TGTGCCATCCTTAGCGGGACGCCCCCAGATACGCAGTATTTT. Translating gives CAILSGTPPDTQYF. J is TRBJ2-3 and V is TRBV28, with 8 nucleotides matching TRBD2. V was clipped by 10 bases and J by 4 bases; unmatched bases: 10. Germline loops: CDR1 MDHEN, CDR2 SYDVKM. CDR3 length: 14 residues.

This sequence joins TRBV19 and TRBJ2-2, with 12 bases that match TRBD1. The CDR3 runs 16 residues. V dropped 5 bases and J dropped 4; count of bases not matched to a gene: 5. Germline V CDR1 and CDR2: LNHDA, SQIVND (reference sequence). The DNA for the CDR3 is TGTGCCAGTAGTGTGGGACAGGGGGCGCGCACCGGGGAGCTGTTTTTT. It encodes CASSVGQGARTGELFF.

The chain joins TRBV20-1 to TRBJ2-1; no clear D gene. V lost 3 bases and J 8 bases, leaving 8 bases between the germline ends. Germline V lookup: CDR1 DFQATT, CDR2 SNEGSKA (reference sequence). The CDR3 extends over 11 amino acids. CDR3 sequence: CSARSGYEQFF. DNA for the CDR3: TGCAGTGCTAGGTCCGGTTATGAGCAGTTCTTC.

The genes are TRBV4-1 and TRBJ2-7; 15 nucleotides agree with TRBD2. Germline V gene lookup returns CDR1 MGHRA and CDR2 YSYEKL. V shed 3 bases and J 4 bases; nucleotides not matched to a gene: 13. The CDR3 sequence is 19 residues long. The CDR3 DNA sequence: TGCGCCAGCAGCCACAACGGACTAGCGGGGGGGCCTTCCGAATACGAGCAGTACTTC. Encoded protein: CASSHNGLAGGPSEYEQYF.

V and J are TRBV6-1 and TRBJ2-7; D gene uncertain. The CDR3 has 13 residues. The ends were cut back, 7 bases at V and 0 bases at J, with 10 bases in the middle. Germline V lookup: CDR1 MNHNS, CDR2 SASEGT. The CDR3 loop is CASISGSSYEQYF. CDR3 sequence (DNA): TGTGCCAGCATTTCGGGTAGCTCCTACGAGCAGTACTTC.

In DNA form, the CDR3 reads TGTGCCAGCAGTCGACAGGCCGAGGGGAATCAGCCCCAGCATTTT. Protein sequence: CASSRQAEGNQPQHF. J is TRBJ1-5 and V is TRBV6-5; TRBD1 might be the D (6 bases). Germline V gene sequence: CDR1 MNHEY, CDR2 SVGAGI. The CDR3 contains 15 residues. Trimming left V 5 bases short and J 4 bases short, with 15 bases between.

The gene calls are TRBV5-1 and TRBJ2-5; the match to TRBD2 covers 10 bases. This CDR3 has 18 amino acids. Trimming removed 3 bases from V and 5 bases from J; junction bases left unmatched: 16. Germline V gives CDR1 SGHRS, CDR2 YFSETQ. The CDR3 coding sequence is TGCGCCAGCAGCTATCCGGGGCTAGCGGGGGCCTTGGGGGAGACCCAGTACTTC. The encoded protein is CASSYPGLAGALGETQYF. The full variable domain, rest sourced from reference TRBV5-1 and TRBJ2-5, is KAGVTQTPRYLIKTRGQQVTLSCSPISGHRSVSWYQQTPGQGLQFLFEYFSETQRNKGNFPGRFSGRQFSNSRSEMNVSTLELGDSALYLCASSYPGLAGALGETQYFGPGTRLLVL.

This chain uses TRBV4-1 with TRBJ1-6; D is unclear. The CDR3 contains 16 residues. CDR1 and CDR2 (germline): MGHRA, YSYEKL. V was trimmed by 7 bases and J by 2 bases, leaving 15 bases between them. CDR3 residues: CASTRAPSPYNSPLHF. The CDR3 nucleotides are TGCGCCAGCACCCGGGCCCCTAGCCCCTATAATTCACCCCTCCACTTT.

The chain links TRBV7-6 to TRBJ2-1; weak D call: TRBD1 (5 bases). CDR1 is SGHVS and CDR2 is FNYEAQ in the germline V gene. V lost 3 bases, J lost 1 base, and 16 bases lay in between. This CDR3 spans 17 amino acids. CDR3 nucleotide sequence: TGTGCCAGCAGCTTTCAGAAGTGGGGCCGATCCTACAATGAGCAGTTCTTC. It encodes CASSFQKWGRSYNEQFF.

This clone was detected only once. The CDR3 reads CASSLWTGGIKLSVETQYF. Here the CDR3 DNA reads TGCGCCAGCAGCTTGTGGACAGGGGGCATCAAGCTTTCCGTAGAGACCCAGTACTTC. The V and J genes are TRBV5-1 and TRBJ2-5, with 11 bases lining up with TRBD1. The length of the CDR3 is 19 residues. The V and J ends lost 1 base and 4 bases, in that order; junction bases with no gene match: 15. Germline V gene lookup returns CDR1 SGHRS and CDR2 YFSETQ.

CDR3 protein: CASSFKEGAINTEAFF. CDR3 bases: TGTGCCAGCAGTTTCAAGGAAGGGGCTATCAACACTGAAGCTTTCTTT. The chain is built from TRBV28 and TRBJ1-1; D might be TRBD1 (5 bases). The CDR3 spans 16 residues. Trimming pared 3 bases from V and 2 bases from J, leaving 16 bases between. The germline gives CDR1 MDHEN, CDR2 SYDVKM.